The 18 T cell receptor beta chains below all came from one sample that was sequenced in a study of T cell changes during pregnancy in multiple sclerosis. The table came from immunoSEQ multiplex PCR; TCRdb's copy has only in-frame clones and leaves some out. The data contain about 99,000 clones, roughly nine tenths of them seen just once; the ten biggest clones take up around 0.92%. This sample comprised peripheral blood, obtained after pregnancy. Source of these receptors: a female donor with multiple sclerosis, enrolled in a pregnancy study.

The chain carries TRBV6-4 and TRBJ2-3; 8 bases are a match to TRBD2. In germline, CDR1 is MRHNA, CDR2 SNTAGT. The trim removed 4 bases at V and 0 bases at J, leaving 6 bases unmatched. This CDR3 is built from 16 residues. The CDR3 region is CASSVSSGGSTDTQYF. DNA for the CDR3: TGTGCCAGCAGTGTCTCAAGCGGGGGTAGCACAGATACGCAGTATTTT.

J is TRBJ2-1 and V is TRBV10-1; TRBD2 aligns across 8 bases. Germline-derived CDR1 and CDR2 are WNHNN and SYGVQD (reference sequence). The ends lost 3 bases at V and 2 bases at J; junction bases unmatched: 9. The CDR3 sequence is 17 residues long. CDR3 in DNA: TGCGCCAGCAGTGATCCAGCGGGGGAACTGACCTACAATGAGCAGTTCTTC. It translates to CASSDPAGELTYNEQFF.

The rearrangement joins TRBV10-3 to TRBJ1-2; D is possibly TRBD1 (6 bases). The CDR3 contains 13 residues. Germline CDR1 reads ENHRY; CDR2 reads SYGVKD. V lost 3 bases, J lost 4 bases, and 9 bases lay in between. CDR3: CAISETGIYGYTF. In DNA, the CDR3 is TGTGCCATCAGTGAAACAGGGATCTATGGCTACACCTTC.

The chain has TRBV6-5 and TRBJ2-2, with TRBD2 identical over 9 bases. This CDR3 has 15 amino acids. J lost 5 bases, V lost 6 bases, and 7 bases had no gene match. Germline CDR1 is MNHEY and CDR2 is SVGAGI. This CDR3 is CASSLPAGGTGELFF. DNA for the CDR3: TGTGCCAGCAGCCTCCCGGCGGGAGGGACCGGGGAGCTGTTTTTT.

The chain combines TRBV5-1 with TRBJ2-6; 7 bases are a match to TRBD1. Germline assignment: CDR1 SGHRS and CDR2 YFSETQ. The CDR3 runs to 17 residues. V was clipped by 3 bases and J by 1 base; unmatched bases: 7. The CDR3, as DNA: TGCGCCAGCAGCTCAGAGGGGGCGCGATCTGGGGCCAACGTCCTGACTTTC. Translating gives CASSSEGARSGANVLTF.

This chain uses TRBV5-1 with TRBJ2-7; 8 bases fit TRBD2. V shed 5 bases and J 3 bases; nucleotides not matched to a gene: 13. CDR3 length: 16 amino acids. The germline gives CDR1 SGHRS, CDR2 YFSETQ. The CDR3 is CASSPGAGTSNYEQYF. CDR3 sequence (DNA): TGCGCCAGCAGTCCCGGGGCCGGGACTAGTAACTACGAGCAGTACTTC.

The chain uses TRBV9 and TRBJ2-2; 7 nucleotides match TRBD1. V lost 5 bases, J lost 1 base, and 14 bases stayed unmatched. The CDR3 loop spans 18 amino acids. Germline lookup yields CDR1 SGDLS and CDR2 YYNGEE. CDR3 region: CASSETLRGRKNTGELFF. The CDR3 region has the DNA TGTGCCAGCAGTGAGACCCTTAGGGGGCGGAAGAACACCGGGGAGCTGTTTTTT.

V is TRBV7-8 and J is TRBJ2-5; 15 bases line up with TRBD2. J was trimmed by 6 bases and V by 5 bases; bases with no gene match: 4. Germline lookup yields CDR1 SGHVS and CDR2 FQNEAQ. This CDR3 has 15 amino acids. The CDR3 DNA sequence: TGTGCCAGCAGCACCGGGACTAGCGGGGGGCAGACCCAGTACTTC. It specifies CASSTGTSGGQTQYF.

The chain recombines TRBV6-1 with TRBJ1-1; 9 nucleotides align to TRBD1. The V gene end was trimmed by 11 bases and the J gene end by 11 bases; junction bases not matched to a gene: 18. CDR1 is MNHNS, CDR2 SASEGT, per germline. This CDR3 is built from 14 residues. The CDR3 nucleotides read TGTGCCCTCACAGGGGGCGCATTTACACTGAAGGCTTTCTTT. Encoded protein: CALTGGAFTLKAFF.

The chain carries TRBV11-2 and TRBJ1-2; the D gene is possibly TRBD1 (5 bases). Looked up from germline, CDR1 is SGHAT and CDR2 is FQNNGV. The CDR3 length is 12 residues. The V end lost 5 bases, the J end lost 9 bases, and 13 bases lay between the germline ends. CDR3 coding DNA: TGTGCCAGCAGCCAGGGTCGGGGGAGCTACACCTTC. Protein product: CASSQGRGSYTF.

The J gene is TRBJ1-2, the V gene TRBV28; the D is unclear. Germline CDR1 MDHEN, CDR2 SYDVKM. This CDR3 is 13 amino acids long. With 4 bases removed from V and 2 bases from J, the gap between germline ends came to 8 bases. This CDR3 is CASSYRVNYGYTF. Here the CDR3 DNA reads TGTGCCAGCAGTTATCGGGTAAACTATGGCTACACCTTC.

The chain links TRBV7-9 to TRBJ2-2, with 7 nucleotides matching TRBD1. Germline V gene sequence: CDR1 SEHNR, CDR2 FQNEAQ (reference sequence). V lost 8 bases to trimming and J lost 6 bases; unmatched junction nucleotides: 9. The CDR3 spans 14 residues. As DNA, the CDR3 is TGTGCCAGCGGTACAGGGGTTTCGGCCGGGGAGCTGTTTTTT. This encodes CASGTGVSAGELFF.

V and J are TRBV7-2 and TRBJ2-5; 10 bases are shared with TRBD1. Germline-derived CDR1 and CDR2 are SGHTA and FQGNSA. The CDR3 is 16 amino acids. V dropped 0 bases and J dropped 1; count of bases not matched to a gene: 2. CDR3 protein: CASSLAWTGGQETQYF. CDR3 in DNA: TGTGCCAGCAGCTTAGCGTGGACAGGGGGCCAAGAGACCCAGTACTTC. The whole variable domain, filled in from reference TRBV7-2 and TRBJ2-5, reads GAGVSQSPSNKVTEKGKDVELRCDPISGHTALYWYRQSLGQGLEFLIYFQGNSAPDKSGLPSDRFSAERTGGSVSTLTIQRTQQEDSAVYLCASSLAWTGGQETQYFGPGTRLLVL.

As DNA, the CDR3 is TGCAGCGTCACAGGGGGAGGGGGGAGCACAGATACGCAGTATTTT. Translated, it gives CSVTGGGGSTDTQYF. V gene TRBV29-1 combines with J gene TRBJ2-3; weak D call: TRBD1 (8 bases). CDR1 is SQVTM and CDR2 is ANQGSEA in the germline V gene. Trimming took off 6 bases at V and 0 bases at J, with 16 bases between the two ends. This CDR3 is 15 amino acids long.

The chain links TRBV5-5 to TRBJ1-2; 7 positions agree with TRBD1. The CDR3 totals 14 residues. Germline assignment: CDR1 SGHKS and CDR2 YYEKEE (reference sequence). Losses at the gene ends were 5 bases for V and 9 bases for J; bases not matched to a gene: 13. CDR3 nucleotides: TGTGCCAGCAGTCCCGGGACAGCTATGAATCGCTACACCTTC. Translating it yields CASSPGTAMNRYTF.

The CDR3 reads CASSIGGGDEQYF. The CDR3 nucleotides read TGTGCCAGTAGTATAGGGGGGGGCGACGAGCAGTACTTC. The chain combines TRBV19 with TRBJ2-7; tentative D call: TRBD2 (7 bases). CDR3 length: 13 residues. Between the trimmed V and J ends, which lost 1 base and 5 bases, there was a span of 9 bases. The germline gives CDR1 LNHDA, CDR2 SQIVND (reference sequence).

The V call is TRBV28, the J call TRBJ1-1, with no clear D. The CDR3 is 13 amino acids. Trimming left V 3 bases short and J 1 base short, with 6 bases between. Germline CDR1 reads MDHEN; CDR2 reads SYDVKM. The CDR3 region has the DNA TGTGCCAGCAGTTTGACGGGGAACACTGAAGCTTTCTTT. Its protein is CASSLTGNTEAFF.

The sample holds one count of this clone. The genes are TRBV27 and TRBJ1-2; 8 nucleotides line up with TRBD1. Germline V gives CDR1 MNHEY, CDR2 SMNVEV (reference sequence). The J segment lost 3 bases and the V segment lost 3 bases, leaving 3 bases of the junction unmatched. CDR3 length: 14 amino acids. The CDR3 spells CASSFGQGHYGYTF. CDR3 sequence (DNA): TGTGCCAGCAGTTTCGGACAGGGACACTATGGCTACACCTTC.